Listed below are T cell receptor beta chains from one sample, sequenced in a study of blood T cell repertoires in COVID-19. Generated by immunoSEQ multiplex PCR, the TCRdb table keeps only in-frame clones and is missing some. This sample has more than 200,000 clones, with approximately 84% found just once. What was sequenced was peripheral blood. Receptor source: a man in his fifties or sixties with active or convalescent COVID-19. Both conserved end residues are part of each CDR3. A D gene is named only where the DNA matches it firmly. Clone size is given for some rows only: seen once, a few or many times, or a class if the clone is expanded.

D,size,J,V,DNA,CDR3
-,once,TRBJ2-1,TRBV7-8,TGTGCCAGCAGCAATCGGGGGACCACCTACAATGAGCAGTTCTTC,CASSNRGTTYNEQFF
-,-,TRBJ1-1,TRBV3-1/TRBV3-2,TGTGCCAGCAGCCCGAGGGCGGTGAGCACTGAAGCTTTCTTT,CASSPRAVSTEAFF
-,-,TRBJ2-2,TRBV7-8,TGTGCCAGCAGCCAACCGTCGTCGGGGACCGGGGAGCTGTTTTTT,CASSQPSSGTGELFF
-,-,TRBJ1-6,TRBV7-8,TGTGCCAGCAGCTCACAGTTGAATTCACCCCTCCACTTT,CASSSQLNSPLHF
-,-,TRBJ1-4,TRBV29-1,TGCAGCGTTCCTAAGGGGGAAGAACTGTTTTTT,CSVPKGEELFF
-,once,TRBJ1-5,TRBV28,TGTGCCAGCACTCCGACAGAATTCAATCAGCCCCAGCATTTT,CASTPTEFNQPQHF
TRBD2,-,TRBJ2-2,TRBV7-2,TGTGCCAGCAACCAAGTCGGGGGGGCCAGCACCGGGGAGCTGTTTTTT,CASNQVGGASTGELFF
TRBD1,-,TRBJ1-3,TRBV27,TGTGCCAGCAGCCCGGGACAGGGTATCCTGAGCTCTGGAAACACCATATATTTT,CASSPGQGILSSGNTIYF
-,-,TRBJ1-3,TRBV4-1,TGCGCCAGCAGCGCCCGAACCCGGGAGGCTGGAAACACCATATATTTT,CASSARTREAGNTIYF
-,-,TRBJ1-6,TRBV3-1/TRBV3-2,TGTGCCAGCAGCCAAGGTGCGGCCAGCTCCTATAATTCACCCCTCCACTTT,CASSQGAASSYNSPLHF
TRBD2,-,TRBJ2-1,TRBV7-3,TGTGCCAGCAGCTCCTCTGGCGGGGGGGCTTATGAGCAGTTCTTC,CASSSSGGGAYEQFF
-,-,TRBJ1-1,TRBV15,TGTGCCACCAGCAGAGATAATGAGAGAGTGGCTTTCTTT,CATSRDNERVAFF
TRBD2,-,TRBJ2-3,TRBV5-1,TGCGCCAGCAGCTTGGGGCTTAGCGGGGGTACAGATACGCAGTATTTT,CASSLGLSGGTDTQYF
-,-,TRBJ1-1,TRBV7-8,TGTGCCAGCAGCTTGGGGCAGGGTCTGATCGGGCGGAACACTGAAGCTTTCTTT,CASSLGQGLIGRNTEAFF
-,-,TRBJ1-1,TRBV6-1,TGTGCCAGCAGTGAAGCGCTGGGGCAGAACACTGAAGCTTTCTTT,CASSEALGQNTEAFF
TRBD2,-,TRBJ2-2,TRBV7-8,TGTGCCAGCAGCTTAGTGGGACTAGCTGCCGGGGAGCTGTTTTTT,CASSLVGLAAGELFF
TRBD1,-,TRBJ1-4,TRBV5-1,TGCGCCAGCAGCTTGGGGGACAGGGTTAATGAAAAACTGTTTTTT,CASSLGDRVNEKLFF
TRBD2,-,TRBJ2-6,TRBV4-3,TGCGCCAGCAAGGGGAGGGTGCCTGGGGCCAACGTCCTGACTTTC,CASKGRVPGANVLTF
-,-,TRBJ1-1,TRBV30,TGTGCCTGGAAGGAGTTCCCAGCTTTCTTT,CAWKEFPAFF
-,-,TRBJ2-1,TRBV19,TGTGCCAGTAGTGGAGCTTCTTATGAGCAGTTCTTC,CASSGASYEQFF
TRBD1,few,TRBJ1-4,TRBV27,TGTGCCATAGGGGACAGGCAAGAAAAACTGTTTTTT,CAIGDRQEKLFF
TRBD1,-,TRBJ1-2,TRBV18,TGTGCCAGCTCAGGGGACAGGAGTAACTATGGCTACACCTTC,CASSGDRSNYGYTF
-,once,TRBJ2-2,TRBV7-8,TGTGCCAGCAGCTTAAGGAACAGTGCGAACACCGGGGAGCTGTTTTTT,CASSLRNSANTGELFF
TRBD1,-,TRBJ1-5,TRBV5-1,TGCGCCAGCAGCTTGGATGGGACAGACAATCAGCCCCAGCATTTT,CASSLDGTDNQPQHF
-,-,TRBJ2-5,TRBV7-9,TGTGCCAGCAGCCCCTTGGGGAGTTGGAAGACCCAGTACTTC,CASSPLGSWKTQYF
-,-,TRBJ1-5,TRBV24-1,TGTGCCACCAGTGAGTCTAGGCAGCCCCAGCATTTT,CATSESRQPQHF
TRBD2,once,TRBJ2-1,TRBV15,TGTGCCACCAGCGGGAGAAAGACTAGCGGGTACTACAATGAGCAGTTCTTC,CATSGRKTSGYYNEQFF
-,-,TRBJ1-2,TRBV27,TGTGCCAGCAGTTTAAGAGGGTATGGCTACACCTTC,CASSLRGYGYTF
TRBD1,-,TRBJ1-1,TRBV6-2/TRBV6-3,TGTGCCAGCAGTTTCGAACCCGGACAGGGGTGGACTGAAGCTTTCTTT,CASSFEPGQGWTEAFF
-,-,TRBJ1-5,TRBV27,TGTGCCAGCAGTTTTGCGTCAGGGGTATTTCAGCCCCAGCATTTT,CASSFASGVFQPQHF
-,-,TRBJ2-3,TRBV28,TGTGCCAGCAGTCGACTAACACTCACAGATACGCAGTATTTT,CASSRLTLTDTQYF
-,once,TRBJ2-7,TRBV3-1/TRBV3-2,TGTGCCAGCAGCCTTGGGTTGGACAACCCCTACGAGCAGTACTTC,CASSLGLDNPYEQYF
-,-,TRBJ2-2,TRBV2,TGTGCCAGCAACGCAGGGAACACCGGGGAGCTGTTTTTT,CASNAGNTGELFF
-,-,TRBJ2-5,TRBV5-4,TGTGCCAGCAGCTCGCAGGGGGGCTTCGAGACCCAGTACTTC,CASSSQGGFETQYF
-,-,TRBJ1-2,TRBV19,TGTGCCACCATGGACATCATTAACTATGGCTACACCTTC,CATMDIINYGYTF
-,-,TRBJ1-2,TRBV30,TGTGCCTGGAGTGTTGGGAGGAGGTCAGGGAGGGATGGCGGCTACACCTTC,CAWSVGRRSGRDGGYTF
-,-,TRBJ2-3,TRBV19,TGTGCCAGTATTATAGGACACGGCAGCACAGATACGCAGTATTTT,CASIIGHGSTDTQYF
-,-,TRBJ2-3,TRBV20-1,TGCAGTGGGCGGGGGCAGGATACGCAGTATTTT,CSGRGQDTQYF
-,-,TRBJ1-5,TRBV6-5,TGTGCCAGCGAGGGCGCTGTCAATCAGCCCCAGCATTTT,CASEGAVNQPQHF
TRBD1,-,TRBJ2-3,TRBV11-1,TGTGCCAGCAGCTTATACGGACAGGGGAGCACAGATACGCAGTATTTT,CASSLYGQGSTDTQYF
TRBD1,-,TRBJ1-2,TRBV27,TGTGCCAGCAGTTTAGGGACAGGGCGAAGTGGCTACACCTTC,CASSLGTGRSGYTF
-,-,TRBJ1-5,TRBV24-1,TGTGCCACCAGCTCAAAGGGGTTAACGCCCCAGCATTTT,CATSSKGLTPQHF
TRBD1,-,TRBJ2-7,TRBV2,TGTGCCAGCAGTGGGGTACGGGGACAGGGGGCGTACGAGCAGTACTTC,CASSGVRGQGAYEQYF
TRBD2,-,TRBJ2-1,TRBV11-2,TGTGCCAGCAGCTTAGGAGCGGGGGGGCTCAATGAGCAGTTCTTC,CASSLGAGGLNEQFF